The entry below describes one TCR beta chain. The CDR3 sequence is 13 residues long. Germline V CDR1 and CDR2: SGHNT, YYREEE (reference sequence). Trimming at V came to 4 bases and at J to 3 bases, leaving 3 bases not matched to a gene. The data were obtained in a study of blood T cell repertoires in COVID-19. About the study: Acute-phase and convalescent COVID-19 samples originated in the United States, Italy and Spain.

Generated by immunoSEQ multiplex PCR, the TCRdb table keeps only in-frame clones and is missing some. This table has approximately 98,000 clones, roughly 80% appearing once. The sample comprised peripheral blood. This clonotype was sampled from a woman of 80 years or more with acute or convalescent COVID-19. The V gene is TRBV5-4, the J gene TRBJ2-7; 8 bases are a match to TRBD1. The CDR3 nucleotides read TGTGCCAGCAGCCAAGACAGGGGCTACGAGCAGTACTTC. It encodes CASSQDRGYEQYF.